The source of this T cell receptor (beta chain) is a study of CD8 T cells in ankylosing spondylitis. TCRdb processed the 5' RACE reads anew with MiXCR; each CDR3 protein has one entry. This sample has about 180,000 distinct CDR3 sequences, with 9.8% found just once. Per germline, CDR1 SGHTA and CDR2 FQGNSA. V was trimmed by 5 bases and J by 0 bases, leaving 12 bases between them. This CDR3 region has 15 residues. Ten or more counts support this clonotype. The genes are TRBV7-2 and TRBJ2-3; the D is unclear. The sequencing input was blood, either unsorted or a sorted T cell fraction (not recorded which). This TCR was sampled from a female donor with ankylosing spondylitis or in good health (not recorded which). CDR3 in DNA: TGTGCCAGCAGCCCCGCGTGGTCCAGCACAGATACGCAGTATTTT. Amino acids: CASSPAWSSTDTQYF.